This T cell receptor beta chain was sequenced during a study of blood T cell repertoires in COVID-19. Study in general: PBMCs, B-cell-depleted T cells, or T cells were the source of the cDNA or gDNA that made up the material.

In the study's own analysis: Reference gene primer amplification gave estimated nucleated cell counts. Some clones are missing from TCRdb's copy, which holds only in-frame ones; the method was immunoSEQ multiplex PCR. V, J and clone size were drawn from that table, and D and trimming were deduced from the DNA. The sample records roughly 160,000 clones, more than 70% being singletons. This CDR3 comprises 15 residues. CDR1 ENHRY and CDR2 SYGVKD come from the germline V gene. Trimming removed 3 bases from V and 4 bases from J; junction bases left unmatched: 6. This chain connects TRBV10-3 to TRBJ2-7; TRBD1 agrees at 10 bases. Sequenced input: peripheral blood. This TCR came from a man aged 45-65 years with active or convalescent COVID-19. CDR3 nucleotides: TGTGCCATCAGTGACCCGACAGGGGGCGGATACGAGCAGTACTTC. Protein: CAISDPTGGGYEQYF.